The T cell receptor (beta chain) under discussion was sequenced for a study of control samples from healthy donors and cancer patients. Between the trimmed V and J ends, which lost 4 bases and 9 bases, there was a span of 10 bases. The CDR3 has 13 residues. Germline CDR1 and CDR2: SNHLY and FYNNEI. Repertoires were generated with immunoSEQ multiplex PCR, while TCRdb's copy carries only in-frame clones and drops some. The sample records about 250,000 clones, roughly 87% being singletons. This clone was seen more than once but under ten times. This sequence joins TRBV2 and TRBJ1-6; D is ambiguous. The receptor's source is a woman aged 55-70 years with lung cancer. Sequenced input: PBMCs. Written as DNA, the CDR3 is TGTGCCAGCAGTGGACATGATGGTTCACCCCTCCACTTT. Residues: CASSGHDGSPLHF.